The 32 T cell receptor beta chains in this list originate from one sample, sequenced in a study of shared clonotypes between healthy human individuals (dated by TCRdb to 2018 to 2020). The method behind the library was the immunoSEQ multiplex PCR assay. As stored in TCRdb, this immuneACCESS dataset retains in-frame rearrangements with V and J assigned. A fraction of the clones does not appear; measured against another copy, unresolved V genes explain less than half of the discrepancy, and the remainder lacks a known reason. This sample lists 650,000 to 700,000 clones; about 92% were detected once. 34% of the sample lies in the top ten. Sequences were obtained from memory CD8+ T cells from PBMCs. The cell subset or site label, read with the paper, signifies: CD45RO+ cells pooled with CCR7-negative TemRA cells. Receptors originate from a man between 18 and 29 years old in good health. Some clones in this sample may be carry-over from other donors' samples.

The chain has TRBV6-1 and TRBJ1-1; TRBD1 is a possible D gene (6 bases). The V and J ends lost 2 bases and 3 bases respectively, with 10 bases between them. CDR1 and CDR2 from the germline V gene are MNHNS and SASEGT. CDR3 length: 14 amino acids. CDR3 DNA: TGTGCCAGCAGTGAAAGGGGGATGTACACTGAAGCTTTCTTT. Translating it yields CASSERGMYTEAFF.

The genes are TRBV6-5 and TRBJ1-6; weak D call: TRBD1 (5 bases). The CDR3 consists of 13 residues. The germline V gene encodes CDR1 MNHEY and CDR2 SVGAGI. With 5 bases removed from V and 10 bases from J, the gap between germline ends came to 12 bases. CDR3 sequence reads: CASSPHGGSPLHF. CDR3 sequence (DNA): TGTGCCAGCAGTCCTCATGGGGGATCACCCCTCCACTTT.

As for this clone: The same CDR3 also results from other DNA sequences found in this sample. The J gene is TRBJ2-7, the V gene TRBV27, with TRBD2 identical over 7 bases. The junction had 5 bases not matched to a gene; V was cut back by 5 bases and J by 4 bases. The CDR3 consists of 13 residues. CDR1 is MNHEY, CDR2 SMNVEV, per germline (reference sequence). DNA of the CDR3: TGTGCCAGCAGTCCACCGGGGGGTTACGAGCAGTACTTC. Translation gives CASSPPGGYEQYF.

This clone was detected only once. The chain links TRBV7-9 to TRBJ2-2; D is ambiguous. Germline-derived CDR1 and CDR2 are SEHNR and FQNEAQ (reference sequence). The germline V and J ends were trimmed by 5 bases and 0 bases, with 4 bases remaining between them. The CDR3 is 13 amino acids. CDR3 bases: TGTGCCAGCAGCCGCTCGAACACCGGGGAGCTGTTTTTT. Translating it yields CASSRSNTGELFF.

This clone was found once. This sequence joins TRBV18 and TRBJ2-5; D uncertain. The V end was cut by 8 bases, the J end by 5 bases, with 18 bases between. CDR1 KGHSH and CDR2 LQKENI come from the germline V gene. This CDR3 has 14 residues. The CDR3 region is CASQDTGYRETQYF. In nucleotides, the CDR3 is TGTGCCAGCCAAGACACCGGTTATCGGGAGACCCAGTACTTC.

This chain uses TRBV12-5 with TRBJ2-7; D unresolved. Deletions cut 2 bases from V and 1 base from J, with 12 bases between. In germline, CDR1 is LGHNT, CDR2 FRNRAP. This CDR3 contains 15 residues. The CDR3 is CASGLRARLSYEQYF. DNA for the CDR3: TGTGCTAGTGGTTTGAGGGCCAGACTGTCCTACGAGCAGTACTTC.

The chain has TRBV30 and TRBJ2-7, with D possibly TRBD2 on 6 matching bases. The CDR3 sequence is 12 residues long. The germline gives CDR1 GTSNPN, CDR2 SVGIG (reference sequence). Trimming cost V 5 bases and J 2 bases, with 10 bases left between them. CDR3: CAWGSGAYEQYF. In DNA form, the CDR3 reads TGTGCCTGGGGTTCGGGGGCCTACGAGCAGTACTTC.

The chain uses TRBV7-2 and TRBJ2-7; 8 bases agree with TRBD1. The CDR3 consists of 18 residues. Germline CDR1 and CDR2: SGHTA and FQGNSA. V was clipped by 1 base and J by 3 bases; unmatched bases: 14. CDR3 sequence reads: CASSLVIFLGTGVYEQYF. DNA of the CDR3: TGTGCCAGCAGCTTAGTAATTTTCTTGGGGACAGGAGTCTACGAGCAGTACTTC. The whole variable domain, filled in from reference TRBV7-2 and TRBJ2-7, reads GAGVSQSPSNKVTEKGKDVELRCDPISGHTALYWYRQSLGQGLEFLIYFQGNSAPDKSGLPSDRFSAERTGGSVSTLTIQRTQQEDSAVYLCASSLVIFLGTGVYEQYFGPGTRLTVT.

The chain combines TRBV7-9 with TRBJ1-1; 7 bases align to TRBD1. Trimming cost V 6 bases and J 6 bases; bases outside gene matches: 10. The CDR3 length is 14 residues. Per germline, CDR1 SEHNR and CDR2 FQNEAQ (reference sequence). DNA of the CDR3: TGTGCCAGCAGACAAGGACAGGAATGGTCTGAAGCTTTCTTT. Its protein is CASRQGQEWSEAFF.

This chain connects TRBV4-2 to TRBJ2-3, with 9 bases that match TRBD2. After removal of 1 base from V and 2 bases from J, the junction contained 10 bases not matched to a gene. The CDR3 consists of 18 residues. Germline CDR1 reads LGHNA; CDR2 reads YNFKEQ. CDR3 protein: CASSQVQWASGNTDTQYF. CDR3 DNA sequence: TGTGCCAGCAGCCAAGTTCAGTGGGCTAGCGGGAACACAGATACGCAGTATTTT.

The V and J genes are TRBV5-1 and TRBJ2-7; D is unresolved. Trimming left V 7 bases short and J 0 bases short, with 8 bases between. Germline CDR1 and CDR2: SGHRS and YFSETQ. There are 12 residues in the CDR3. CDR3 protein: CASGPSSYEQYF. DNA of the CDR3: TGCGCCAGCGGGCCTAGCTCCTACGAGCAGTACTTC.

As DNA, the CDR3 is TGCGCCAGCAGCTTGAGTCAGGGGCAAGAGACCCAGTACTTC. This sequence encodes CASSLSQGQETQYF. The V and J genes are TRBV5-1 and TRBJ2-5; the D gene is possibly TRBD1 (6 bases). CDR1 and CDR2 from the germline V gene are SGHRS and YFSETQ. V lost 1 base, J lost 2 bases, and 9 bases lay in between. CDR3 length: 14 amino acids.

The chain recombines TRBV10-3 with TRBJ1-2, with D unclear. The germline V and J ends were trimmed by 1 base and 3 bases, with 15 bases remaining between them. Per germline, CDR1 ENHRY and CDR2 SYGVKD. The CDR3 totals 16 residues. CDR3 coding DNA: TGTGCCATCAGTGAGTGGAACGGAGGGAGCGACTATGGCTACACCTTC. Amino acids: CAISEWNGGSDYGYTF.

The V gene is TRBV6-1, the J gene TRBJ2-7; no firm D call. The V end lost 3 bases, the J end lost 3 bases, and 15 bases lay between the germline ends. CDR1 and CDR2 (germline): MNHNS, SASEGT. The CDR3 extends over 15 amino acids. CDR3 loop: CASSDLGKLVYEQYF. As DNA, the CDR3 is TGTGCCAGCAGTGATCTCGGCAAATTGGTCTACGAGCAGTACTTC.

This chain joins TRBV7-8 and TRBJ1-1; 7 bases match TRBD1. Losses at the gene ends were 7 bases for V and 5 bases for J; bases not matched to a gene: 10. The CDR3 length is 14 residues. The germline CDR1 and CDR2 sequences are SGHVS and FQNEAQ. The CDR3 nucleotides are TGTGCCAGCAACCCCCCCCGCAGGGGGACTGAAGCTTTCTTT. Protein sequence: CASNPPRRGTEAFF.

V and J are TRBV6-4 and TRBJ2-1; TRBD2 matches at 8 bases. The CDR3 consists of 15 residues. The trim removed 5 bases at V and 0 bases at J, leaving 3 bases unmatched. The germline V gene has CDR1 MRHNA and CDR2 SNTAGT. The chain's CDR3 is CASSLLADSYNEQFF. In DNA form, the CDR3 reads TGTGCCAGCAGTTTACTAGCGGACTCCTACAATGAGCAGTTCTTC.

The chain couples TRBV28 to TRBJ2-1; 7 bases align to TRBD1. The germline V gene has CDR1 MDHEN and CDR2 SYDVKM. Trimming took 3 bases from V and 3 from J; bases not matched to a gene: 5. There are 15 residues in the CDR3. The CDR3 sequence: CASSFRQGFYNEQFF. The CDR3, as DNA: TGTGCCAGCAGTTTCCGACAGGGCTTCTACAATGAGCAGTTCTTC.

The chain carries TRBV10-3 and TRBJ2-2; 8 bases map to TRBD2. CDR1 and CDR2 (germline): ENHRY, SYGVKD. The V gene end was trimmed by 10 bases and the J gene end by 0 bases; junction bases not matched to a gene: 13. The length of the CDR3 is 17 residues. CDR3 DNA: TGTGCCAGCGCTTTGAAGTTGCGGGAGGCGAACACCGGGGAGCTGTTTTTT. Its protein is CASALKLREANTGELFF.

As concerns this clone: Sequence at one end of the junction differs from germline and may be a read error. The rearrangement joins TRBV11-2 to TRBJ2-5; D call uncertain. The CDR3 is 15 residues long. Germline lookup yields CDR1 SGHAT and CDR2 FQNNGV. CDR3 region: CASSLGSDEQEAQYF. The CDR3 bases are TGTGCCAGCAGCTTAGGGTCGGACGAGCAAGAGGCCCAGTACTTC. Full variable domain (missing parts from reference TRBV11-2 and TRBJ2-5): EAGVAQSPRYKIIEKRQSVAFWCNPISGHATLYWYQQILGQGPKLLIQFQNNGVVDDSQLPKDRFSAERLKGVDSTLKIQPAKLEDSAVYLCASSLGSDEQEAQYFGPGTRLLVL.

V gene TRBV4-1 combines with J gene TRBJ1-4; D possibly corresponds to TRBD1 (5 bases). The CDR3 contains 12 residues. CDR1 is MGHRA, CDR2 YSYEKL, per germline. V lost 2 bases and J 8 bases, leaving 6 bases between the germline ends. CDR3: CASSQQGEKLFF. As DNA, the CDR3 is TGCGCCAGCAGCCAACAGGGCGAAAAACTGTTTTTT.

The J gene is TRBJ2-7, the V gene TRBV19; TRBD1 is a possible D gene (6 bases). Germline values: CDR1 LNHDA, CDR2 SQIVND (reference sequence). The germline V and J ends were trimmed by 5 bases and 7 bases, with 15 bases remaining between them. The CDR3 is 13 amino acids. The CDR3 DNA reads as TGTGCCAGTAGTTCGCGGACAGAAGGGGAGCAGTACTTC. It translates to CASSSRTEGEQYF.

DNA of the CDR3: TGCGCCAGCACCCCGGACAGGGTGAACACCGGGGAGCTGTTTTTT. This gives the protein CASTPDRVNTGELFF. The chain recombines TRBV5-1 with TRBJ2-2, with TRBD1 matching 8 bases. The CDR3 contains 15 residues. Germline CDR1 and CDR2: SGHRS and YFSETQ. J lost 1 base, V lost 6 bases, and 5 bases had no gene match. The complete variable domain, with remaining parts taken from reference TRBV5-1 and TRBJ2-2, reads KAGVTQTPRYLIKTRGQQVTLSCSPISGHRSVSWYQQTPGQGLQFLFEYFSETQRNKGNFPGRFSGRQFSNSRSEMNVSTLELGDSALYLCASTPDRVNTGELFFGEGSRLTVL.

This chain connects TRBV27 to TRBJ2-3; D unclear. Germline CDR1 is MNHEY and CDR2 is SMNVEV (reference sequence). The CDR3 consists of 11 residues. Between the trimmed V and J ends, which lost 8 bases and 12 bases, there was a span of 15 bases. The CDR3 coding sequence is TGTGCCAGCCACGGCCCCGGTCAACAGTATTTT. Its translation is CASHGPGQQYF.

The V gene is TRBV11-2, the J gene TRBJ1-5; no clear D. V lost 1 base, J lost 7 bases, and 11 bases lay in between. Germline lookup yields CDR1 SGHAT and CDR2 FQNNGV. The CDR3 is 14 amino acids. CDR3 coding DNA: TGTGCCAGCAGCTTAGGGGTCTCGGGCCAGCCCCAGCATTTT. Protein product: CASSLGVSGQPQHF.

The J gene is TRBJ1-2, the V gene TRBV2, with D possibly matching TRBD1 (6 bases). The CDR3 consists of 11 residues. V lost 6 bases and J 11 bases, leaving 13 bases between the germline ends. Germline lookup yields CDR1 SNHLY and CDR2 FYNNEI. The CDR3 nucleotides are TGTGCCAGCAGGGGGGGGCGGCCGTACACCTTC. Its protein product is CASRGGRPYTF.

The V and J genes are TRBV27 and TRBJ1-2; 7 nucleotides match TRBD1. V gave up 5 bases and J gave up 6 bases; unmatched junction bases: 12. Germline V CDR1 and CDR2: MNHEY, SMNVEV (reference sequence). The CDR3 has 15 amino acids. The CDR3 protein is CASSGEGANLNGYTF. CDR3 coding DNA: TGTGCCAGCAGTGGGGAGGGGGCAAATTTAAATGGCTACACCTTC.

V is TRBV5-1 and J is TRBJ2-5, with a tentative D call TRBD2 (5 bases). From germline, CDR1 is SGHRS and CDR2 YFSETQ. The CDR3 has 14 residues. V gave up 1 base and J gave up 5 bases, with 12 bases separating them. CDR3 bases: TGCGCCAGCAGCTTGAGAGGGCCCGGGGAGACCCAGTACTTC. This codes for CASSLRGPGETQYF.

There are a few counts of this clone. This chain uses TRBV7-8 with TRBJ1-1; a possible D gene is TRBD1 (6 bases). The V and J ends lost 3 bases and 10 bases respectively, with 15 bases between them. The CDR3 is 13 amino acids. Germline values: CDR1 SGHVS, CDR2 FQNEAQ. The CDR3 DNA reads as TGTGCCAGCAGCTTCACAGGGCGGGGGGGAGCTTTCTTT. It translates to CASSFTGRGGAFF.

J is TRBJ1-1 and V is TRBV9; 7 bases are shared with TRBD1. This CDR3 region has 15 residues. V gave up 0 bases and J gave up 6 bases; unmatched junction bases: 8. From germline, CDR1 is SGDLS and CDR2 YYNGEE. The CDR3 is CASSVASGGMAEAFF. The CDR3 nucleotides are TGTGCCAGCAGCGTAGCGTCAGGGGGAATGGCTGAAGCTTTCTTT.

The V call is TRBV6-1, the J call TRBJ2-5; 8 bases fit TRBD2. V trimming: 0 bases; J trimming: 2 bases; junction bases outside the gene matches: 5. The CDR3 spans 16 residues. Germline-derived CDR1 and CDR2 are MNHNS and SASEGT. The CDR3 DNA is TGTGCCAGCAGTGAAGCCCGGACTAGCCCACAAGAGACCCAGTACTTC. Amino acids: CASSEARTSPQETQYF.

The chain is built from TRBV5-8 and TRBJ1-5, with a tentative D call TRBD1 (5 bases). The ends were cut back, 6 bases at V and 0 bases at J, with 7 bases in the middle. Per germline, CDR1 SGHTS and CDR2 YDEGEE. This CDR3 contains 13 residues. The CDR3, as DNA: TGTGCCAGCACCAGGGTTAGCAATCAGCCCCAGCATTTT. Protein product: CASTRVSNQPQHF.

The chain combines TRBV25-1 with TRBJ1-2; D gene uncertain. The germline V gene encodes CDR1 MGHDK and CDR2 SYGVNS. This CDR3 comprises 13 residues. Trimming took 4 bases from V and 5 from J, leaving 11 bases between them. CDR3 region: CASSAVAGYGYTF. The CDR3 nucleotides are TGTGCCAGCAGTGCTGTGGCTGGATATGGCTACACCTTC.